This record concerns one T cell receptor beta chain sequence. The entry originates in a study of shared clonotypes between healthy human individuals. Whole-study context: Used for every donor were three CD4 naive, three CD4 memory, two CD8 naive and one CD8 memory plate.

Trimming removed 0 bases from V and 3 bases from J; junction bases left unmatched: 5. The CDR3 is 16 amino acids. From germline, CDR1 is SGHVS and CDR2 FQNEAQ. Every immunoSEQ plate was one replicate of a subset's evenly spread DNA. Libraries were prepared by immunoSEQ multiplex PCR; TCRdb keeps only in-frame clonotypes and omits some of them. The data show approximately 1,000,000 clones, about four fifths seen once. J is TRBJ2-7 and V is TRBV7-8, with 10 bases that match TRBD1. The sequence came from a man between 18 and 29 years old in good health. Some clones in this sample may be carry-over from other donors' samples. Sample: memory CD4+ T cells from PBMCs. Subset reported: CD45RA-negative fraction. For the CDR3, the DNA is TGTGCCAGCAGCTTAGCTGCCGGGACAGGGGTCTACGAGCAGTACTTC. It yields the protein CASSLAAGTGVYEQYF.